What follows are 15 T cell receptor beta chains derived from one specimen sequenced in a study of cytomegalovirus exposure and HLA in healthy donors. Researchers ran the PCR with 60 Vbeta and 13 Jbeta primers. This table comes from immunoSEQ multiplex PCR, and its TCRdb copy is limited to in-frame clones, with some not included. The profile covers some 200,000 clones, with roughly 70% appearing a single time and less than 2% taken by the ten largest. What was sequenced was PBMCs. These receptors came from a woman under 40 in good health and CMV-seronegative.

The V gene is TRBV2, the J gene TRBJ2-3, with D hard to call. V was cut by 2 bases and J by 2 bases, with 8 bases left in between. There are 14 residues in the CDR3. CDR1 is SNHLY, CDR2 FYNNEI, per germline. The CDR3 sequence: CASSENWATDTQYF. In nucleotides, the CDR3 is TGTGCCAGCAGTGAAAATTGGGCCACAGATACGCAGTATTTT.

The chain uses TRBV5-1 and TRBJ1-4; D is perhaps TRBD1 (5 bases). The CDR3 contains 14 residues. The V gene's germline CDR1 is SGHRS and CDR2 YFSETQ. V was trimmed by 2 bases and J by 6 bases, leaving 11 bases between them. The CDR3 region is CASSLLAGDEKLFF. CDR3 bases: TGCGCCAGCAGCTTACTGGCGGGGGATGAAAAACTGTTTTTT.

The CDR3 DNA is TGTGCCAGCAGCCCCCGCCCCGGTCCAGGGAACTACGAGCAGTACTTC. It translates to CASSPRPGPGNYEQYF. This rearrangement joins TRBV7-6 to TRBJ2-7; tentative D call: TRBD1 (5 bases). The germline V gene has CDR1 SGHVS and CDR2 FNYEAQ. The CDR3 runs 16 residues. V was shortened by 5 bases and J by 3 bases, with 20 bases between the two germline ends.

This clone was detected many times. The rearrangement joins TRBV6-5 to TRBJ2-7; D possibly corresponds to TRBD1 (6 bases). Germline V gene lookup returns CDR1 MNHEY and CDR2 SVGAGI. This CDR3 has 15 amino acids. With 2 bases removed from V and 6 bases from J, the gap between germline ends came to 17 bases. CDR3 protein: CASSYVGRGSGEQYF. The CDR3 DNA sequence: TGTGCCAGCAGTTACGTCGGCAGGGGCTCAGGCGAGCAGTACTTC.

This clone appeared once. This chain connects TRBV2 to TRBJ2-1; D is perhaps TRBD2 (5 bases). In germline, CDR1 is SNHLY, CDR2 FYNNEI. V shed 5 bases and J shed 8 bases, with 16 bases lying between them. This CDR3 is 14 amino acids long. CDR3 nucleotide sequence: TGTGCCAGCAGTCTAGCATCTCTGGTCGATGAGCAGTTCTTC. Translated: CASSLASLVDEQFF.

V usage is TRBV10-3 and J usage is TRBJ1-2, with 8 bases aligning to TRBD1. From germline, CDR1 is ENHRY and CDR2 SYGVKD. Germline trimming cut 4 bases from V and 8 bases from J; bases unmatched to any gene: 9. This CDR3 spans 14 amino acids. The CDR3 DNA reads as TGTGCCATCAGTGGCGGGGACAGGCGGAGAGGCTACACCTTC. Amino acids: CAISGGDRRRGYTF.

The V and J genes are TRBV6-1 and TRBJ1-2; the D is unclear. Looked up from germline, CDR1 is MNHNS and CDR2 is SASEGT. This CDR3 spans 13 amino acids. Trimming left V 4 bases short and J 5 bases short, with 11 bases between. This CDR3 is CASSGPERYGYTF. The CDR3 coding sequence is TGTGCCAGCAGTGGTCCGGAGAGATATGGCTACACCTTC.

As DNA, the CDR3 is TGTGCTAGTGGTAACGGGGTGGCTAATGAAAAACTGTTTTTT. Translated: CASGNGVANEKLFF. V is TRBV12-5 and J is TRBJ1-4; no definite D call. The CDR3 has 14 amino acids. The ends were cut back, 5 bases at V and 3 bases at J, with 10 bases in the middle. The germline V gene encodes CDR1 LGHNT and CDR2 FRNRAP.

The chain carries TRBV9 and TRBJ2-3, with 8 bases aligning to TRBD2. Per germline, CDR1 SGDLS and CDR2 YYNGEE. V shed 0 bases and J 6 bases; nucleotides not matched to a gene: 6. The CDR3 totals 15 residues. As DNA, the CDR3 is TGTGCCAGCAGCGTAGTCCAGACGGGAGGGGATACGCAGTATTTT. It codes for CASSVVQTGGDTQYF. The full variable domain, rest sourced from reference TRBV9 and TRBJ2-3, is DSGVTQTPKHLITATGQRVTLRCSPRSGDLSVYWYQQSLDQGLQFLIQYYNGEERAKGNILERFSAQQFPDLHSELNLSSLELGDSALYFCASSVVQTGGDTQYFGPGTRLTVL.

This CDR3 is CASSKGRKGNSNQPQHF. CDR3 sequence (DNA): TGTGCCAGCAGCAAGGGGAGAAAGGGAAATAGCAATCAGCCCCAGCATTTT. The rearrangement uses TRBV21-1 and TRBJ1-5. TRBV21-1 is described as a pseudogene. The CDR3 is 17 amino acids.

This sequence joins TRBV27 and TRBJ2-7; D might be TRBD1 (5 bases). Trimming shortened V by 0 bases and J by 2 bases, and 14 bases separated the two germline ends. The CDR3 runs 16 residues. Germline V CDR1 and CDR2: MNHEY, SMNVEV (reference sequence). The CDR3 sequence is CASSLSPVDTTYEQYF. The CDR3 DNA sequence: TGTGCCAGCAGTTTATCCCCGGTGGACACAACCTACGAGCAGTACTTC.

The chain carries TRBV4-1 and TRBJ1-6, with 9 bases matching TRBD1. After removal of 5 bases from V and 11 bases from J, the junction contained 7 bases not matched to a gene. The CDR3 extends over 14 amino acids. The germline V gene has CDR1 MGHRA and CDR2 YSYEKL. The CDR3, as DNA: TGCGCCAGCAGCTCCGGGACAGGGAGTCCACCCCTCCACTTT. Amino acids: CASSSGTGSPPLHF.

The chain couples TRBV19 to TRBJ2-3; 9 bases are a match to TRBD1. The CDR3 runs to 14 residues. From germline, CDR1 is LNHDA and CDR2 SQIVND (reference sequence). The trim removed 5 bases at V and 6 bases at J, leaving 6 bases unmatched. The CDR3 DNA reads TGTGCCAGTAGTTTACAGGGGGCAGGTGATACGCAGTATTTT. Amino acid sequence: CASSLQGAGDTQYF.

The chain is built from TRBV11-3 and TRBJ1-5, with TRBD1 matching over 9 bases. The CDR3 has 17 residues. Unmatched junction bases numbered 4, after V lost 1 base and J lost 0 bases. CDR1 and CDR2 from the germline V gene are SGHNT and YENEEA. The CDR3, as DNA: TGTGCCAGCAGCTTAGCCCGACAGGGGGATAGCAATCAGCCCCAGCATTTT. Its translation is CASSLARQGDSNQPQHF.

The chain uses TRBV7-8 and TRBJ1-5, with D perhaps TRBD1 (6 bases). The CDR3 extends over 12 amino acids. Germline CDR1 reads SGHVS; CDR2 reads FQNEAQ. Between the trimmed V and J ends, which lost 5 bases and 10 bases, there was a span of 12 bases. The CDR3 reads CASSRPGHPQHF. The CDR3 coding sequence is TGTGCCAGCAGCCGACCGGGACACCCCCAGCATTTT.